These 12 T cell receptor beta chains were all obtained from the same sample, sequenced in a study of cytomegalovirus exposure and HLA in healthy donors. The repertoire was sequenced with immunoSEQ multiplex PCR; TCRdb's copy has only in-frame clones and lacks some. The sample shows roughly 300,000 clones, around 90% of them seen only once. Sample: PBMCs. The receptors here all came from a young woman in good health and CMV-seropositive.

The rearrangement links TRBV5-6 to TRBJ2-2; D unresolved. CDR1 is SGHDT and CDR2 is YYEEEE in the germline V gene. V was trimmed by 1 base and J by 6 bases, leaving 7 bases between them. This CDR3 spans 13 amino acids. CDR3 sequence reads: CASSLWSPGELFF. CDR3 DNA: TGTGCCAGCAGCTTGTGGTCGCCCGGGGAGCTGTTTTTT.

This clone has only one observation. The chain couples TRBV4-3 to TRBJ2-7; D is unresolved. V lost 4 bases, J lost 0 bases, and 10 bases lay in between. Germline-derived CDR1 and CDR2 are LGHNA and YSLEER. The CDR3 contains 14 residues. The DNA for the CDR3 is TGCGCCAGCAGCCCGTCAGGCGTCTCCTACGAGCAGTACTTC. Protein product: CASSPSGVSYEQYF.

The CDR3 nucleotides read TGTGCCAGCTCACCCCTCGGAGCCTCTGGAAACACCATATATTTT. This encodes CASSPLGASGNTIYF. The V gene is TRBV18, the J gene TRBJ1-3; D is uncertain. The length of the CDR3 is 15 residues. Trimming removed 3 bases from V and 0 bases from J, with 9 bases in between. Germline V gene lookup returns CDR1 KGHSH and CDR2 LQKENI.

The chain recombines TRBV29-1 with TRBJ2-3; the match to TRBD2 covers 10 bases. V lost 6 bases and J lost 3; bases outside the gene matches: 6. The CDR3 has 14 residues. Germline V gene data show CDR1 as SQVTM and CDR2 as ANQGSEA. CDR3: CSVEPGLATDTQYF. For the CDR3, the DNA is TGCAGCGTAGAGCCGGGACTAGCGACAGATACGCAGTATTTT.

This clone was observed once. The chain links TRBV7-3 to TRBJ2-1; TRBD2 matches at 10 bases. Germline assignment: CDR1 SGHTA and CDR2 FQGTGA. With V trimmed by 5 bases and J by 10 bases, 5 bases remained unmatched. This CDR3 region has 13 residues. In DNA, the CDR3 is TGTGCCAGCAGCCCTCCGGGACTAGCGGAGCAGTTCTTC. Its translation: CASSPPGLAEQFF.

The table lists this clone with a few counts. The V gene is TRBV5-6, the J gene TRBJ2-3; D is uncertain. The CDR3 spans 14 residues. The germline CDR1 and CDR2 sequences are SGHDT and YYEEEE. V was pared by 0 bases and J by 4 bases, with 9 bases between. CDR3 nucleotides: TGTGCCAGCAGCTTGGGGTCTAGGTCAGATACGCAGTATTTT. It codes for CASSLGSRSDTQYF.

This rearrangement joins TRBV29-1 to TRBJ2-7; D is possibly TRBD2 (6 bases). Per the germline V gene, CDR1 is SQVTM and CDR2 is ANQGSEA. Trimming stripped 4 bases from V and 3 bases from J, with 16 bases between. CDR3 size: 14 residues. CDR3 DNA sequence: TGCAGCGTTGGGCCCAGGGCGGGGAACTACGAGCAGTACTTC. Amino acid sequence: CSVGPRAGNYEQYF.

The chain recombines TRBV29-1 with TRBJ2-1, with 10 bases aligning to TRBD2. Germline V gene sequence: CDR1 SQVTM, CDR2 ANQGSEA. The trim removed 1 base at V and 0 bases at J, leaving 3 bases unmatched. This CDR3 comprises 16 residues. CDR3: CSVEGSSGSSYNEQFF. CDR3 DNA sequence: TGCAGCGTTGAAGGATCTAGCGGGAGCTCCTACAATGAGCAGTTCTTC.

This clone appeared once. The chain recombines TRBV30 with TRBJ2-7; weak D call: TRBD1 (5 bases). Germline V gene sequence: CDR1 GTSNPN, CDR2 SVGIG (reference sequence). This CDR3 has 15 residues. The V gene lost 4 bases and the J gene lost 7 bases, with 23 bases spanning the gap. This chain's CDR3 is CAWKAKTGPSGEQYF. In nucleotides, the CDR3 is TGTGCCTGGAAGGCAAAAACCGGGCCCTCAGGGGAGCAGTACTTC.

This clone was counted once. The chain carries TRBV29-1 and TRBJ1-1; 8 positions agree with TRBD1. The CDR3 has 13 residues. Germline V CDR1 and CDR2: SQVTM, ANQGSEA. Trimming at V came to 8 bases and at J to 5 bases, leaving 10 bases not matched to a gene. For the CDR3, the DNA is TGCAGCTCCTCGCAGGGGGCGACGACTGAAGCTTTCTTT. It is translated as CSSSQGATTEAFF. Drawing the rest from reference TRBV29-1 and TRBJ1-1, the complete variable domain is SAVISQKPSRDICQRGTSLTIQCQVDSQVTMMFWYRQQPGQSLTLIATANQGSEATYESGFVIDKFPISRPNLTFSTLTVSNMSPEDSSIYLCSSSQGATTEAFFGQGTRLTVV.

The chain links TRBV25-1 to TRBJ1-3; perhaps TRBD1 as D (5 bases). This CDR3 has 14 residues. V lost 5 bases and J 3 bases, leaving 11 bases between the germline ends. Germline CDR1 MGHDK, CDR2 SYGVNS. CDR3 sequence: CASSLGTGGNTIYF. The CDR3 nucleotides read TGTGCCAGCAGTCTCGGGACTGGTGGAAACACCATATATTTT.

A note on this clone: Other nucleotide sequences in the sample specify the same CDR3. The chain employs TRBV7-8 and TRBJ1-1; D unclear. In germline, CDR1 is SGHVS, CDR2 FQNEAQ. Trimming took 5 bases from V and 5 from J, leaving 9 bases between them. The CDR3 runs to 12 residues. The CDR3 protein is CASSRTGTEAFF. DNA for the CDR3: TGTGCCAGCAGCCGGACGGGAACTGAAGCTTTCTTT.